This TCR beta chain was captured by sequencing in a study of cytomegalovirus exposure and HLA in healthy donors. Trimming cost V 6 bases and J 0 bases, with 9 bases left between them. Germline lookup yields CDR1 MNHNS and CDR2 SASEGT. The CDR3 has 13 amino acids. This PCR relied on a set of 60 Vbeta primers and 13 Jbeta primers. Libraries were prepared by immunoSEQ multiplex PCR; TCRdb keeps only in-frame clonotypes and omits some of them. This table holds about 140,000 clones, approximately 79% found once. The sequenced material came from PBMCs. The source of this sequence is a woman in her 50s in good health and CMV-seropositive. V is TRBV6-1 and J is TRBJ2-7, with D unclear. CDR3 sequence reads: CASRFGSSYEQYF. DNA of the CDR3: TGTGCCAGCAGGTTCGGGTCCTCCTACGAGCAGTACTTC.